The 18 T cell receptor beta chains presented below share a single source sample, sequenced in a study of blood T cell repertoires in COVID-19. Generated by immunoSEQ multiplex PCR, the TCRdb table keeps only in-frame clones and is missing some. The sample holds about 130,000 clones, roughly nine tenths seen once. The sample comprised peripheral blood. The receptor set was obtained from a woman aged 70-85 years with COVID-19, enrolled during active disease.

This chain links TRBV2 with TRBJ2-3; 12 nucleotides agree with TRBD2. Germline trimming cut 7 bases from V and 6 bases from J; bases unmatched to any gene: 11. The CDR3 is 16 amino acids. Germline V lookup: CDR1 SNHLY, CDR2 FYNNEI. CDR3 region: CASTGLAGGPVDTQYF. CDR3 in DNA: TGTGCCAGCACCGGGCTAGCGGGGGGGCCCGTGGATACGCAGTATTTT.

The chain combines TRBV2 with TRBJ2-1, with 8 nucleotides matching TRBD1. The J segment lost 4 bases and the V segment lost 10 bases, leaving 9 bases of the junction unmatched. Germline V CDR1 and CDR2: SNHLY, FYNNEI. The CDR3 covers 14 residues. The DNA of the CDR3 is TGTGCCAACGGACAGGGCCCCCTATACAATGAGCAGTTCTTC. As protein: CANGQGPLYNEQFF.

The V and J genes are TRBV24-1 and TRBJ2-7; 9 bases map to TRBD2. V dropped 6 bases and J dropped 2; count of bases not matched to a gene: 1. The germline CDR1 and CDR2 sequences are KGHDR and SFDVKD. The CDR3 has 13 amino acids. DNA for the CDR3: TGTGCCACCAGTAGCGGGGGGACCTACGAGCAGTACTTC. It codes for CATSSGGTYEQYF.

V is TRBV7-2 and J is TRBJ2-7; 10 bases are shared with TRBD1. CDR1 and CDR2 (germline): SGHTA, FQGNSA. V dropped 10 bases and J dropped 0; count of bases not matched to a gene: 6. The CDR3 is 14 residues long. The CDR3 region is CATRTGGSSYEQYF. As DNA, the CDR3 is TGTGCCACCAGGACAGGGGGGAGCTCCTACGAGCAGTACTTC.

The chain couples TRBV6-1 to TRBJ2-1, with a weak D call TRBD2 (5 bases). CDR3 length: 18 residues. V lost 1 base and J lost 1, with 17 bases in between. The germline gives CDR1 MNHNS, CDR2 SASEGT. CDR3 nucleotide sequence: TGTGCCAGCAGTGAAGGGTTCGGGGTCATTGGGTCCTACAATGAGCAGTTCTTC. It is translated as CASSEGFGVIGSYNEQFF.

The chain combines TRBV28 with TRBJ2-7, with D possibly TRBD2 on 6 matching bases. The CDR3 loop spans 15 amino acids. V lost 8 bases and J 3 bases, leaving 20 bases between the germline ends. CDR1 is MDHEN and CDR2 is SYDVKM in the germline V gene. CDR3 region: CASAQSRRGLYEQYF. The CDR3 DNA reads TGTGCCAGCGCCCAATCGAGGCGGGGACTCTACGAGCAGTACTTC.

This clone appeared once. The chain has TRBV4-2 and TRBJ2-2; unclear D gene. V was trimmed by 3 bases and J by 0 bases, leaving 11 bases between them. This CDR3 is 16 amino acids long. The germline CDR1 and CDR2 sequences are LGHNA and YNFKEQ. CDR3 loop: CASSQVGFSNTGELFF. CDR3 coding DNA: TGTGCCAGCAGCCAGGTCGGTTTCTCGAACACCGGGGAGCTGTTTTTT.

This chain joins TRBV2 and TRBJ1-2; tentatively, D is TRBD1 (6 bases). CDR3 length equals 13 residues. Deletions cut 9 bases from V and 3 bases from J, with 14 bases between. Germline lookup yields CDR1 SNHLY and CDR2 FYNNEI. Here the CDR3 DNA reads TGTGCCAGGAGGGGGGGAGTTGACTATGGCTACACCTTC. Amino acids: CARRGGVDYGYTF.

The genes are TRBV9 and TRBJ1-1; TRBD1 agrees at 7 bases. Germline V CDR1 and CDR2: SGDLS, YYNGEE. J was trimmed by 0 bases and V by 3 bases; bases with no gene match: 5. The CDR3 is 15 amino acids. CDR3 region: CASSATQGVNTEAFF. DNA of the CDR3: TGTGCCAGCAGCGCCACTCAGGGGGTGAACACTGAAGCTTTCTTT.

This clone was observed a single time. The rearrangement links TRBV5-1 to TRBJ2-3, with D unresolved. Per germline, CDR1 SGHRS and CDR2 YFSETQ. This CDR3 is built from 14 residues. V gave up 2 bases and J gave up 0 bases, with 7 bases separating them. The CDR3 sequence is CASSFTASTDTQYF. CDR3 nucleotides: TGCGCCAGCAGCTTCACAGCTAGCACAGATACGCAGTATTTT.

This rearrangement joins TRBV7-2 to TRBJ2-1; D gene ambiguous. CDR3 length: 14 amino acids. Trimming cost V 1 base and J 2 bases, with 6 bases left between them. In germline, CDR1 is SGHTA, CDR2 FQGNSA. In DNA form, the CDR3 reads TGTGCCAGCAGCTTAGACCGAGCCTACAATGAGCAGTTCTTC. Its translation: CASSLDRAYNEQFF.

The rearrangement joins TRBV10-3 to TRBJ2-2, with 7 bases lining up with TRBD1. V shed 0 bases, J shed 7 bases, and the junction held 5 bases outside the gene matches. CDR1 and CDR2 (germline): ENHRY, SYGVKD. CDR3 length: 15 residues. The CDR3, as DNA: TGTGCCATCAGTGAGTCGAGAGGGGGCATCGGGGAGCTGTTTTTT. It translates to CAISESRGGIGELFF.

The chain is built from TRBV5-6 and TRBJ1-4; D gene ambiguous. Trimming cost V 4 bases and J 3 bases, with 13 bases left between them. Per the germline V gene, CDR1 is SGHDT and CDR2 is YYEEEE. The CDR3 is 15 amino acids. CDR3 sequence reads: CASSRRTASNEKLFF. CDR3 coding DNA: TGTGCCAGCAGCAGGAGGACGGCATCTAATGAAAAACTGTTTTTT.

As concerns this clone: The same CDR3 arises from other DNA sequences in this sample as well. The chain couples TRBV19 to TRBJ1-2; TRBD1 agrees at 7 bases. Germline V gives CDR1 LNHDA, CDR2 SQIVND (reference sequence). CDR3 length equals 15 residues. V gave up 1 base and J gave up 4 bases; unmatched junction bases: 6. The CDR3 DNA reads as TGTGCCAGTAGTATAGCGGCCGGGGACAGCTATGGCTACACCTTC. It is translated as CASSIAAGDSYGYTF. The full variable domain, rest sourced from reference TRBV19 and TRBJ1-2, is DGGITQSPKYLFRKEGQNVTLSCEQNLNHDAMYWYRQDPGQGLRLIYYSQIVNDFQKGDIAEGYSVSREKKESFPLTVTSAQKNPTAFYLCASSIAAGDSYGYTFGSGTRLTVV.

The chain has TRBV7-2 and TRBJ2-1; D is perhaps TRBD2 (6 bases). Trimming took off 4 bases at V and 6 bases at J, with 10 bases between the two ends. CDR3 size: 13 residues. Germline lookup yields CDR1 SGHTA and CDR2 FQGNSA. DNA for the CDR3: TGTGCCAGCAGCTCCGGACTAACCAATGAGCAGTTCTTC. Its translation: CASSSGLTNEQFF.

The V call is TRBV5-1, the J call TRBJ2-1; TRBD1 agrees at 8 bases. The CDR3 is 16 residues long. Germline assignment: CDR1 SGHRS and CDR2 YFSETQ. Unmatched junction bases numbered 8, after V lost 0 bases and J lost 6 bases. CDR3 amino acids: CASSLVPGTGFNEQFF. The CDR3 nucleotides read TGCGCCAGCAGCTTGGTCCCCGGGACAGGATTCAATGAGCAGTTCTTC.

This chain uses TRBV2 with TRBJ2-3; TRBD1 might be the D (5 bases). V lost 5 bases, J lost 6 bases, and 15 bases lay in between. Germline V gene sequence: CDR1 SNHLY, CDR2 FYNNEI. CDR3 length: 14 residues. The CDR3 DNA follows: TGTGCCAGCAGTTTAGGGGCTAACCGGGATACGCAGTATTTT. It codes for CASSLGANRDTQYF.

The chain carries TRBV29-1 and TRBJ1-1; 7 nucleotides match TRBD1. Trimming removed 7 bases from V and 0 bases from J; junction bases left unmatched: 5. The CDR3 has 13 residues. Germline V gene lookup returns CDR1 SQVTM and CDR2 ANQGSEA. The CDR3 spells CSAWTGLNTEAFF. The DNA for the CDR3 is TGCAGCGCTTGGACAGGACTGAACACTGAAGCTTTCTTT.